These 27 T cell receptor beta chains were all obtained from the same sample, sequenced in a study of shared clonotypes between healthy human individuals. Some clones are missing from TCRdb's copy, which holds only in-frame ones; the method was immunoSEQ multiplex PCR. The sample lists about 1.5 million clones; around 97% were seen once. Sequencing was done on a sample of naive CD4+ T cells sorted from blood. Indicated subset: CD45RA+ positively selected. These TCRs come from a man aged 25-40 years in good health.

This clone occurred once. Other DNA sequences from this sample encode an identical CDR3 as well. The rearrangement joins TRBV10-3 to TRBJ2-1, with 7 bases lining up with TRBD1. CDR1 and CDR2 (germline): ENHRY, SYGVKD. CDR3 length equals 14 residues. Trimming at V came to 6 bases and at J to 0 bases, leaving 2 bases not matched to a gene. In DNA form, the CDR3 reads TGTGCCATCAGCCGGGACAGCTCCTACAATGAGCAGTTCTTC. Amino acid sequence: CAISRDSSYNEQFF.

The rearrangement uses TRBV5-1 and TRBJ2-7; 9 bases are shared with TRBD1. Germline trimming cut 3 bases from V and 7 bases from J; bases unmatched to any gene: 5. The CDR3 has 13 residues. Germline V gives CDR1 SGHRS, CDR2 YFSETQ. The CDR3 DNA follows: TGCGCCAGCAGCTACGGACAGGGGAGGGAGCAGTACTTC. This encodes CASSYGQGREQYF.

This rearrangement joins TRBV11-2 to TRBJ2-3; no clear D gene. V gave up 7 bases and J gave up 1 base, with 9 bases separating them. This CDR3 region has 13 residues. The V gene's germline CDR1 is SGHAT and CDR2 FQNNGV. The CDR3 sequence: CASIRRGTDTQYF. In DNA, the CDR3 is TGTGCCAGCATTAGACGCGGCACAGATACGCAGTATTTT.

V gene TRBV9 combines with J gene TRBJ2-7; unclear D gene. With 0 bases removed from V and 3 bases from J, the gap between germline ends came to 10 bases. CDR3 length equals 14 residues. Germline values: CDR1 SGDLS, CDR2 YYNGEE. CDR3 in amino acids: CASSVEVDRYEQYF. In DNA form, the CDR3 reads TGTGCCAGCAGCGTAGAGGTGGACCGCTACGAGCAGTACTTC.

CDR3 amino acids: CASSLARSGNLPDTQYF. The CDR3 nucleotides read TGTGCCAGCAGCTTGGCCCGGAGCGGGAACCTCCCAGATACGCAGTATTTT. V and J are TRBV5-4 and TRBJ2-3; 7 positions agree with TRBD2. Germline CDR1 reads SGHNT; CDR2 reads YYREEE (reference sequence). V trimming: 0 bases; J trimming: 4 bases; junction bases outside the gene matches: 11. This CDR3 spans 17 amino acids.

This chain links TRBV5-1 with TRBJ2-2; D perhaps matches TRBD2 (5 bases). The CDR3 length is 15 residues. Germline CDR1 reads SGHRS; CDR2 reads YFSETQ. Trimming left V 5 bases short and J 7 bases short, with 18 bases between. Here the CDR3 DNA reads TGCGCCAGCAGTCCCGCGAGGGAGATCGGCGGGGAGCTGTTTTTT. This sequence encodes CASSPAREIGGELFF.

This clone was picked up one time. The chain couples TRBV27 to TRBJ2-1; the match to TRBD2 covers 9 bases. The germline V gene has CDR1 MNHEY and CDR2 SMNVEV (reference sequence). This CDR3 is 16 amino acids long. The trim removed 1 base at V and 10 bases at J, leaving 11 bases unmatched. CDR3 DNA sequence: TGTGCCAGCAGTTTATTCCCTCCTAGCGGGGTATGGGAGCAGTTCTTC. Protein product: CASSLFPPSGVWEQFF.

V gene TRBV9 combines with J gene TRBJ2-7; unclear D gene. Germline lookup yields CDR1 SGDLS and CDR2 YYNGEE. The CDR3 covers 14 residues. The V end was cut by 0 bases, the J end by 5 bases, with 12 bases between. CDR3 in amino acids: CASSVAPFGDEQYF. The DNA of the CDR3 is TGTGCCAGCAGCGTAGCCCCCTTCGGAGACGAGCAGTACTTC.

The chain employs TRBV5-1 and TRBJ2-1; D may be TRBD1 or TRBD2 (6 bases each). V was shortened by 6 bases and J by 3 bases, with 19 bases between the two germline ends. The CDR3 is made up of 16 amino acids. CDR1 is SGHRS and CDR2 is YFSETQ in the germline V gene. The CDR3 nucleotides are TGCGCCAGCACTCCTCGGGGGCGGGCGAACTACAATGAGCAGTTCTTC. It is translated as CASTPRGRANYNEQFF.

The chain joins TRBV9 to TRBJ2-4; 8 nucleotides line up with TRBD2. The CDR3 is made up of 16 amino acids. Germline assignment: CDR1 SGDLS and CDR2 YYNGEE. The V and J ends lost 0 bases and 3 bases, in that order; junction bases with no gene match: 5. CDR3 nucleotides: TGTGCCAGCAGCGTAGGCGGGAGGAGTGGCAAAAACATTCAGTACTTC. Translation: CASSVGGRSGKNIQYF.

The gene calls are TRBV6-1 and TRBJ2-7; 10 bases agree with TRBD2. Trimming took 4 bases from V and 2 from J; bases not matched to a gene: 11. Germline V gene lookup returns CDR1 MNHNS and CDR2 SASEGT. The length of the CDR3 is 17 residues. The chain's CDR3 is CASSGSGRAGRAYEQYF. CDR3 nucleotide sequence: TGTGCCAGCAGTGGAAGCGGGAGGGCCGGCAGGGCCTACGAGCAGTACTTC.

The chain links TRBV10-3 to TRBJ2-7; 15 bases are a match to TRBD2. Germline-derived CDR1 and CDR2 are ENHRY and SYGVKD. The CDR3 is 17 residues long. V was pared by 3 bases and J by 7 bases, with 10 bases of the junction left unmatched. The CDR3 bases are TGTGCCATCAGTGAACCTTGGACTAGCGGGAGGGCCAGGGAGCAGTACTTC. The encoded protein is CAISEPWTSGRAREQYF.

The chain uses TRBV30 and TRBJ1-3; the D is unclear. The CDR3 runs to 13 residues. The germline CDR1 and CDR2 sequences are GTSNPN and SVGIG (reference sequence). Trimming stripped 0 bases from V and 4 bases from J, with 7 bases between. CDR3 DNA sequence: TGTGCCTGGAGTGTTGGTGGAGGAAACACCATATATTTT. This encodes CAWSVGGGNTIYF.

The chain combines TRBV4-2 with TRBJ1-1, with D possibly TRBD1 on 6 matching bases. The germline CDR1 and CDR2 sequences are LGHNA and YNFKEQ. The CDR3 is 15 residues long. The V and J ends lost 0 bases and 4 bases respectively, with 12 bases between them. CDR3 amino acids: CASSQEGRGSTEAFF. CDR3 DNA: TGTGCCAGCAGCCAAGAAGGGAGGGGGAGCACTGAAGCTTTCTTT.

This clone was detected only once. This chain uses TRBV4-2 with TRBJ2-7, with TRBD2 identical over 11 bases. J was trimmed by 0 bases and V by 5 bases; bases with no gene match: 6. Germline V gene sequence: CDR1 LGHNA, CDR2 YNFKEQ. The CDR3 totals 16 residues. The CDR3 reads CASSLVGTSGSYEQYF. In DNA form, the CDR3 reads TGTGCCAGCAGCTTGGTAGGGACTAGCGGCTCCTACGAGCAGTACTTC.

The gene calls are TRBV6-6 and TRBJ1-3, with 8 bases fitting TRBD1. The CDR3 sequence is 15 residues long. The germline CDR1 and CDR2 sequences are MNHNY and SVGAGI (reference sequence). Germline trimming cut 6 bases from V and 8 bases from J; bases unmatched to any gene: 12. CDR3 DNA: TGTGCCAGCAGCCCACCCGACAGGGGCGCGGACACCATATATTTT. Its protein product is CASSPPDRGADTIYF.

In its sample, this clone was seen once. The rearrangement joins TRBV7-9 to TRBJ1-4; TRBD1 matches at 8 bases. The CDR3 is 13 residues long. Germline trimming cut 5 bases from V and 10 bases from J; bases unmatched to any gene: 6. Germline V gene lookup returns CDR1 SEHNR and CDR2 FQNEAQ (reference sequence). The CDR3 nucleotides read TGTGCCAGCAGCCCTACAGGGGGTAGAAAACTGTTTTTT. It codes for CASSPTGGRKLFF.

DNA of the CDR3: TGTGCCAGCAGCTTGACTAGCGGGAGAGGAGATACGCAGTATTTT. Translation gives CASSLTSGRGDTQYF. The chain combines TRBV7-9 with TRBJ2-3; 12 positions match TRBD2. Germline V CDR1 and CDR2: SEHNR, FQNEAQ (reference sequence). The CDR3 totals 15 residues. The junction had 3 bases not matched to a gene; V was cut back by 3 bases and J by 5 bases.

The genes are TRBV18 and TRBJ2-7; 11 bases line up with TRBD2. The CDR3 consists of 17 residues. V lost 0 bases, J lost 3 bases, and 7 bases stayed unmatched. Germline V CDR1 and CDR2: KGHSH, LQKENI. CDR3 sequence (DNA): TGTGCCAGCTCACCACCTACTAGCGGGGGAACCCACTACGAGCAGTACTTC. Protein: CASSPPTSGGTHYEQYF.

This chain links TRBV5-1 with TRBJ2-2, with D tentatively TRBD2 (5 bases). Germline-derived CDR1 and CDR2 are SGHRS and YFSETQ. This CDR3 is built from 15 residues. V lost 0 bases, J lost 5 bases, and 11 bases lay in between. The CDR3 protein is CASSLVSGTTGELFF. The CDR3 DNA follows: TGCGCCAGCAGCTTGGTAAGCGGCACGACCGGGGAGCTGTTTTTT.

V gene TRBV15 combines with J gene TRBJ2-7; a weak D match, TRBD2 (6 bases). Trimming took 8 bases from V and 3 from J, leaving 14 bases between them. This CDR3 comprises 13 residues. Germline loops: CDR1 LNHNV, CDR2 YYDKDF (reference sequence). The CDR3 sequence: CATASGLNYEQYF. DNA of the CDR3: TGTGCCACCGCCAGCGGGCTTAACTACGAGCAGTACTTC.

The rearrangement joins TRBV4-3 to TRBJ2-4; D is undetermined. The V end was cut by 1 base, the J end by 1 base, with 11 bases between. Germline V gene sequence: CDR1 LGHNA, CDR2 YSLEER. This CDR3 has 16 residues. CDR3 protein: CASSQGLGLAKNIQYF. As DNA, the CDR3 is TGCGCCAGCAGCCAAGGCCTAGGGTTGGCCAAAAACATTCAGTACTTC.

The V gene is TRBV7-8, the J gene TRBJ1-3; 8 bases line up with TRBD1. This CDR3 is built from 15 residues. V lost 5 bases, J lost 8 bases, and 11 bases stayed unmatched. CDR1 and CDR2 from the germline V gene are SGHVS and FQNEAQ. The CDR3 nucleotides read TGTGCCAGCAGCCCCGGCGACAGGGGCGCGGACACCATATATTTT. Residues: CASSPGDRGADTIYF.

The rearrangement joins TRBV7-2 to TRBJ2-3; D remains ambiguous. The CDR3 consists of 14 residues. Germline loops: CDR1 SGHTA, CDR2 FQGNSA. Trimming left V 5 bases short and J 0 bases short, with 9 bases between. CDR3 sequence reads: CASSPFLSTDTQYF. The CDR3 DNA is TGTGCCAGCAGCCCCTTTTTAAGCACAGATACGCAGTATTTT.

V and J are TRBV9 and TRBJ2-6, with no clear D. Germline values: CDR1 SGDLS, CDR2 YYNGEE. The germline V and J ends were trimmed by 4 bases and 0 bases, with 8 bases remaining between them. The CDR3 is 15 residues long. The CDR3 loop reads CASSSAPSGANVLTF. In DNA form, the CDR3 reads TGTGCCAGCAGCTCCGCCCCCTCTGGGGCCAACGTCCTGACTTTC.

The chain links TRBV5-1 to TRBJ1-5; possible D gene TRBD1, 5 bases. This CDR3 spans 14 amino acids. Germline lookup yields CDR1 SGHRS and CDR2 YFSETQ. V was clipped by 3 bases and J by 0 bases, with 7 bases between them. As DNA, the CDR3 is TGCGCCAGCAGCTCGGGGCTTAGCAATCAGCCCCAGCATTTT. Encoded protein: CASSSGLSNQPQHF.

The rearrangement uses TRBV7-8 and TRBJ2-7; 10 bases are shared with TRBD2. The CDR3 is made up of 16 amino acids. From germline, CDR1 is SGHVS and CDR2 FQNEAQ. Trimming took 1 base from V and 1 from J; bases not matched to a gene: 4. DNA for the CDR3: TGTGCCAGCAGCTTAGATCCAGCGGGAGGGTCCTACGAGCAGTACTTC. It encodes CASSLDPAGGSYEQYF.